Each of the 28 T cell receptor beta chains below was sequenced from the same sample in a study of cytomegalovirus exposure and HLA in healthy donors. The PCR contained 60 Vbeta and 13 Jbeta primers. TCRdb's table, derived via immunoSEQ multiplex PCR, lists solely in-frame clones and lacks some. Seen here are about 240,000 clones, over 80% observed once, and the top ten hold over 5%. The sample taken for sequencing was PBMCs. These receptors were collected from a middle-aged woman in good health and CMV-seropositive.

V is TRBV6-5 and J is TRBJ2-5; 9 bases match TRBD1. The J call is in doubt because the DNA end fits TRBJ2-7 better. The length of the CDR3 is 14 residues. Germline CDR1 is MNHEY and CDR2 is SVGAGI. In DNA form, the CDR3 reads TGTGCCAGCAGTAAGGACAGGGGCGGCTACGAGCAGTACTTC. This encodes CASSKDRGGYEQYF.

The chain links TRBV18 to TRBJ2-1; TRBD2 agrees at 7 bases. This CDR3 has 16 residues. Germline lookup yields CDR1 KGHSH and CDR2 LQKENI. Trimming cost V 3 bases and J 4 bases; bases outside gene matches: 9. This chain's CDR3 is CASSPGTTRSYNEQFF. The CDR3 nucleotides are TGTGCCAGCTCACCTGGGACTACCCGAAGTTACAATGAGCAGTTCTTC.

The chain recombines TRBV9 with TRBJ1-2; 8 bases line up with TRBD1. The germline V gene has CDR1 SGDLS and CDR2 YYNGEE. The CDR3 consists of 13 residues. V was pared by 4 bases and J by 4 bases, with 3 bases of the junction left unmatched. The CDR3 bases are TGTGCCAGCAGCCCTACAGGGGGCTATGGCTACACCTTC. It specifies CASSPTGGYGYTF.

This clone was recorded a few times. The chain is built from TRBV29-1 and TRBJ1-1; 10 bases fit TRBD1. This CDR3 is 14 amino acids long. CDR1 is SQVTM, CDR2 ANQGSEA, per germline. V lost 2 bases to trimming and J lost 4 bases; unmatched junction nucleotides: 4. The CDR3 region is CSVEQGQGVTEAFF. CDR3 bases: TGCAGCGTTGAACAAGGACAGGGGGTCACTGAAGCTTTCTTT.

V gene TRBV23-1 combines with J gene TRBJ2-2; 8 nucleotides line up with TRBD1. TRBV23-1 belongs to the ORF category, with a function that is uncertain. V lost 3 bases and J lost 4; bases outside the gene matches: 4. The CDR3 sequence is 15 residues long. The CDR3 DNA sequence: TGCGCCAGCAGTCACGGACAGGGTGCCACCGGGGAGCTGTTTTTT. Its translation: CASSHGQGATGELFF.

V is TRBV10-2 and J is TRBJ1-4; D is unclear. V dropped 6 bases and J dropped 6 bases, with 20 bases sitting between them. The V gene's germline CDR1 is WSHSY and CDR2 SAAADI. This CDR3 has 16 amino acids. The DNA for the CDR3 is TGCGCCAGCAGGCCACAAGTTGAGGGCGAGTATGAAAAACTGTTTTTT. Translation: CASRPQVEGEYEKLFF.

There are many counts of this clone. One end of the junction varies from germline; a read error may be responsible. The same CDR3 arises from other DNA sequences in this sample as well. This chain uses TRBV7-2 with TRBJ2-7, with D maybe TRBD1 (6 bases). The germline CDR1 and CDR2 sequences are SGHTA and FQGNSA. CDR3 length equals 13 residues. CDR3 loop: CASSQRTGREQYF. CDR3 in DNA: TGCGCCAGCAGCCAACGTACAGGGCGAGAGCAGTACTTC.

This chain connects TRBV6-4 to TRBJ2-2, with 9 positions matching TRBD1. The germline gives CDR1 MRHNA, CDR2 SNTAGT. V lost 6 bases, J lost 1 base, and 0 bases stayed unmatched. The CDR3 has 14 amino acids. Here the CDR3 DNA reads TGTGCCAGCAGGGGACAGGGGAACACCGGGGAGCTGTTTTTT. Protein product: CASRGQGNTGELFF.

The chain couples TRBV7-6 to TRBJ1-2, with D possibly matching TRBD1 (6 bases). The germline CDR1 and CDR2 sequences are SGHVS and FNYEAQ. V shed 2 bases and J shed 1 base, with 14 bases lying between them. This CDR3 has 16 residues. The DNA of the CDR3 is TGTGCCAGCAGCTTATTCAAGACAGGAGTTAACTATGGCTACACCTTC. Its translation is CASSLFKTGVNYGYTF.

The DNA for the CDR3 is TGTGCCAGCAGCTCACAGGGGAGCTCCTATGGCTACACCTTC. It specifies CASSSQGSSYGYTF. The chain couples TRBV7-2 to TRBJ1-2; 7 positions agree with TRBD1. The CDR3 totals 14 residues. Unmatched junction bases numbered 6, after V lost 4 bases and J lost 4 bases. Germline V CDR1 and CDR2: SGHTA, FQGNSA.

The chain employs TRBV19 and TRBJ1-1; D is ambiguous. The CDR3 is 14 amino acids. Trimming took 5 bases from V and 5 from J, leaving 15 bases between them. In germline, CDR1 is LNHDA, CDR2 SQIVND (reference sequence). The CDR3 protein is CASSPEAWRTEAFF. CDR3 nucleotide sequence: TGTGCCAGTAGTCCCGAGGCCTGGAGGACTGAAGCTTTCTTT. The full variable domain, in which reference TRBV19 and TRBJ1-1 provide the parts outside the CDR3, is DGGITQSPKYLFRKEGQNVTLSCEQNLNHDAMYWYRQDPGQGLRLIYYSQIVNDFQKGDIAEGYSVSREKKESFPLTVTSAQKNPTAFYLCASSPEAWRTEAFFGQGTRLTVV.

The chain recombines TRBV7-8 with TRBJ2-1; 7 bases agree with TRBD2. The germline V gene has CDR1 SGHVS and CDR2 FQNEAQ. The trim removed 2 bases at V and 2 bases at J, leaving 3 bases unmatched. The CDR3 has 15 amino acids. The chain's CDR3 is CASSLRGRTYNEQFF. The CDR3 region has the DNA TGTGCCAGCAGCTTACGCGGGAGAACCTACAATGAGCAGTTCTTC.

The chain carries TRBV7-2 and TRBJ2-3; 10 bases fit TRBD2. The V gene's germline CDR1 is SGHTA and CDR2 FQGNSA. The CDR3 loop spans 17 amino acids. V trimming: 2 bases; J trimming: 6 bases; junction bases outside the gene matches: 11. The CDR3 spells CASSLFPLAGDGDTQYF. In nucleotides, the CDR3 is TGTGCCAGCAGCTTATTCCCCCTAGCGGGAGATGGGGATACGCAGTATTTT.

This clone was observed a few times. This chain links TRBV5-4 with TRBJ1-1, with TRBD1 identical over 8 bases. The CDR3 contains 15 residues. J was trimmed by 3 bases and V by 4 bases; bases with no gene match: 8. CDR1 is SGHNT, CDR2 YYREEE, per germline (reference sequence). CDR3 coding DNA: TGTGCCAGCAGCCCCGGCGGACAGGGAGACACTGAAGCTTTCTTT. The encoded protein is CASSPGGQGDTEAFF.

This clone has just one count. This sequence joins TRBV5-1 and TRBJ1-1, with D possibly TRBD1 on 5 matching bases. Looked up from germline, CDR1 is SGHRS and CDR2 is YFSETQ. The V and J ends lost 0 bases and 6 bases respectively, with 9 bases between them. The CDR3 runs to 13 residues. The CDR3 loop is CASSLGSGAEAFF. The CDR3 DNA sequence: TGCGCCAGCAGCTTGGGATCGGGGGCTGAAGCTTTCTTT.

A remark on this clone: A junction boundary mismatches the germline segment, possibly from a read error. The chain carries TRBV7-9 and TRBJ2-2; D perhaps matches TRBD2 (5 bases). Per the germline V gene, CDR1 is SEHNR and CDR2 is FQNEAQ (reference sequence). This CDR3 has 14 amino acids. CDR3 sequence reads: CSSSLVAITGELFF. In nucleotides, the CDR3 is TGTTCCAGCAGCTTAGTAGCGATTACCGGGGAGCTGTTTTTT.

This clone was seen a handful of times. The chain carries TRBV7-2 and TRBJ2-3; maybe TRBD2 (5 bases). V was cut by 0 bases and J by 3 bases, with 10 bases left in between. CDR1 is SGHTA and CDR2 is FQGNSA in the germline V gene. The CDR3 extends over 15 amino acids. Here the CDR3 reads CASSLAGVGTDTQYF. DNA of the CDR3: TGTGCCAGCAGCTTAGCGGGAGTAGGTACAGATACGCAGTATTTT.

The chain has TRBV18 and TRBJ1-2; TRBD1 aligns across 7 bases. Germline lookup yields CDR1 KGHSH and CDR2 LQKENI. The CDR3 covers 14 residues. Unmatched junction bases numbered 9, after V lost 3 bases and J lost 8 bases. The CDR3 here is CASSPRRGQEGYTF. The CDR3 nucleotides read TGTGCCAGCTCACCGCGGAGGGGGCAGGAAGGCTACACCTTC.

The chain combines TRBV5-6 with TRBJ2-1; D is unclear. The germline gives CDR1 SGHDT, CDR2 YYEEEE. The CDR3 covers 12 residues. V lost 4 bases to trimming and J lost 0 bases, with 2 bases between them. The CDR3 DNA is TGTGCCAGCAGCCTCTCCTACAATGAGCAGTTCTTC. Amino acid sequence: CASSLSYNEQFF.

The gene calls are TRBV5-8 and TRBJ1-5; unclear D gene. This CDR3 is built from 14 residues. Germline loops: CDR1 SGHTS, CDR2 YDEGEE. The ends were cut back, 4 bases at V and 9 bases at J, with 17 bases in the middle. In DNA form, the CDR3 reads TGTGCCAGCAGCCCGCGACTCCGTGATGGGCCCCAGCATTTT. This sequence encodes CASSPRLRDGPQHF.

V gene TRBV11-3 combines with J gene TRBJ2-7; TRBD2 matches 14 bases. CDR3 size: 16 residues. In germline, CDR1 is SGHNT, CDR2 YENEEA. V shed 5 bases, J shed 4 bases, and the junction held 7 bases outside the gene matches. The DNA of the CDR3 is TGTGCCAGCAGCCTGGGACTAGCGGGAGACCTTTACGAGCAGTACTTC. Its translation is CASSLGLAGDLYEQYF.

The chain carries TRBV7-2 and TRBJ1-4, with 9 bases aligning to TRBD1. CDR1 is SGHTA and CDR2 is FQGNSA in the germline V gene. The CDR3 totals 15 residues. The trim removed 3 bases at V and 4 bases at J, leaving 3 bases unmatched. CDR3: CASSFTGGHNEKLFF. In nucleotides, the CDR3 is TGTGCCAGCAGCTTTACAGGGGGCCATAATGAAAAACTGTTTTTT.

This clone was observed a handful of times. The chain links TRBV5-8 to TRBJ1-1; D gene uncertain. Per the germline V gene, CDR1 is SGHTS and CDR2 is YDEGEE. The V and J ends lost 6 bases and 5 bases respectively, with 20 bases between them. The CDR3 totals 15 residues. In nucleotides, the CDR3 is TGTGCCAGCATTTTGAGGAAGTATGGGAGTACTGAAGCTTTCTTT. This translates into CASILRKYGSTEAFF.

The V call is TRBV9, the J call TRBJ1-2; D perhaps matches TRBD1 (6 bases). Germline CDR1 is SGDLS and CDR2 is YYNGEE. This CDR3 comprises 14 residues. V lost 2 bases to trimming and J lost 8 bases, with 16 bases between them. CDR3 coding DNA: TGTGCCAGCAGCGTTGCACAGGGTAGGGTCGGCTACACCTTC. It codes for CASSVAQGRVGYTF.

The chain employs TRBV7-2 and TRBJ1-2; D gene uncertain. Germline-derived CDR1 and CDR2 are SGHTA and FQGNSA. V was cut by 8 bases and J by 1 base, with 14 bases left in between. The CDR3 contains 14 residues. The CDR3 is CASDNYPSNYGYTF. CDR3 sequence (DNA): TGTGCCAGCGATAACTATCCCAGTAACTATGGCTACACCTTC. The full variable domain, rest sourced from reference TRBV7-2 and TRBJ1-2, is GAGVSQSPSNKVTEKGKDVELRCDPISGHTALYWYRQSLGQGLEFLIYFQGNSAPDKSGLPSDRFSAERTGGSVSTLTIQRTQQEDSAVYLCASDNYPSNYGYTFGSGTRLTVV.

Of note for this clone: Additional DNA sequences in this sample encode the identical CDR3. The chain joins TRBV4-3 to TRBJ2-3; D is possibly TRBD1 (7 bases). CDR1 LGHNA and CDR2 YSLEER come from the germline V gene. V shed 3 bases and J shed 5 bases, with 15 bases lying between them. This CDR3 spans 15 amino acids. The CDR3 region has the DNA TGCGCCAGCAGCCAGGAGGCCAGGGGGGTAGATACGCAGTATTTT. It translates to CASSQEARGVDTQYF.

The chain couples TRBV7-9 to TRBJ1-4; D is undetermined. Trimming left V 3 bases short and J 0 bases short, with 8 bases between. The germline V gene has CDR1 SEHNR and CDR2 FQNEAQ (reference sequence). CDR3 length: 15 residues. CDR3 loop: CASSFGGSTNEKLFF. The CDR3 DNA is TGTGCCAGCAGCTTCGGCGGGTCAACTAATGAAAAACTGTTTTTT.

The sample holds one count of this clone. This chain links TRBV29-1 with TRBJ1-2; the D gene is possibly TRBD1 (5 bases). Trimming cost V 0 bases and J 5 bases, with 13 bases left between them. CDR3 length: 14 amino acids. Looked up from germline, CDR1 is SQVTM and CDR2 is ANQGSEA. The CDR3, as DNA: TGCAGCGTTGAAGATAGGCAGGGAGGGTATGGCTACACCTTC. Its translation: CSVEDRQGGYGYTF.